The T cell receptor (beta chain) under discussion was sequenced for a study of T-cell reconstitution after alpha-beta-depleted transplantation in children. This clonotype came up many times. Construction of the TCRbeta library involved unique molecular identifiers. TCRdb passed the PCR reads through MiXCR, listing each CDR3 protein once. This table has some 600,000 distinct CDR3 sequences, around a sixth appearing once. The sample in question was PBMCs from the stem cell graft donor, obtained from the stem cell graft. This TCR was recovered from a human donor who donated a stem cell graft to a child with acute myeloid leukemia.

In DNA, the CDR3 is TGTGCCAGCAGCCAAGTCGGAGGGACGCAGTATTTT. It is translated as CASSQVGGTQYF. The chain carries TRBV4-2 and TRBJ2-3, with D tentatively TRBD2 (6 bases). Trimming removed 1 base from V and 9 bases from J, with 8 bases in between. This CDR3 contains 12 residues. Germline-derived CDR1 and CDR2 are LGHNA and YNFKEQ.